Listed here are 10 T cell receptor beta chains from one sample, sequenced in a study of beta chain features in type 1 diabetes. Expressed TCRB transcripts were sequenced because the entire RNA isolate underwent reverse transcription. Generated by immunoSEQ multiplex PCR, the TCRdb table keeps only in-frame clones and is missing some. The sample lists hundreds of thousands of clones; roughly 15% were seen once. Sequencing used central memory CD4+ T cells from blood. The origin of the receptors is a man aged 25-45 years in good health.

The CDR3 DNA follows: TGTGCCAGCGGAACCGCGAGCTCCTATAATTCACCCCTCCACTTT. It yields the protein CASGTASSYNSPLHF. The chain has TRBV6-5 and TRBJ1-6; D gene ambiguous. The CDR3 totals 15 residues. V lost 8 bases and J lost 0, with 11 bases in between. Germline assignment: CDR1 MNHEY and CDR2 SVGAGI.

This clone was seen a few times. The chain joins TRBV9 to TRBJ2-2, with TRBD2 as a possible D gene (5 bases). CDR1 and CDR2 from the germline V gene are SGDLS and YYNGEE. This CDR3 has 16 amino acids. Trimming removed 2 bases at V and 1 base at J, with 12 bases between. The CDR3 sequence: CASSVGSGMNTGELFF. DNA for the CDR3: TGTGCCAGCAGCGTGGGGTCGGGGATGAACACCGGGGAGCTGTTTTTT.

This clone has a handful of counts. CDR3 DNA sequence: TGTGCCAGCAGCTCGGGACTCCGAGGGCTGTTTTTT. Residues: CASSSGLRGLFF. The chain uses TRBV7-9 and TRBJ2-2; D is perhaps TRBD2 (6 bases). The ends were cut back, 4 bases at V and 13 bases at J, with 13 bases in the middle. In germline, CDR1 is SEHNR, CDR2 FQNEAQ (reference sequence). This CDR3 region has 12 residues.

This clone occurred a few times. The V and J genes are TRBV9 and TRBJ1-3, with no clear D. This CDR3 region has 15 residues. Germline CDR1 is SGDLS and CDR2 is YYNGEE. Trimming stripped 3 bases from V and 0 bases from J, with 10 bases between. CDR3 sequence reads: CASSADTSSGNTIYF. The CDR3 DNA is TGTGCCAGCAGCGCAGACACCAGCTCTGGAAACACCATATATTTT. Complete variable domain (other parts from reference TRBV9 and TRBJ1-3): DSGVTQTPKHLITATGQRVTLRCSPRSGDLSVYWYQQSLDQGLQFLIQYYNGEERAKGNILERFSAQQFPDLHSELNLSSLELGDSALYFCASSADTSSGNTIYFGEGSWLTVV.

This clone has only a few counts. This chain links TRBV7-2 with TRBJ2-1, with 8 bases that match TRBD1. This CDR3 has 17 amino acids. Germline V gives CDR1 SGHTA, CDR2 FQGNSA. Trimming removed 5 bases from V and 0 bases from J; junction bases left unmatched: 9. The CDR3 region is CASSQDAGGSSYNEQFF. As DNA, the CDR3 is TGTGCCAGCAGCCAAGATGCAGGGGGCAGCTCCTACAATGAGCAGTTCTTC.

A word on this clone: The sample has other DNA sequences that encode this CDR3 too. The chain uses TRBV30 and TRBJ1-5; 7 bases are a match to TRBD1. This CDR3 has 13 residues. The V segment lost 1 base and the J segment 6 bases; nucleotides outside the gene matches: 3. Per germline, CDR1 GTSNPN and CDR2 SVGIG (reference sequence). For the CDR3, the DNA is TGTGCCTGGAGTGAAGGGGGCGGTCAGCCCCAGCATTTT. This codes for CAWSEGGGQPQHF.

With regard to this clone: A much larger clonotype is one base distant, so this may be a read error. The J gene is TRBJ2-1, the V gene TRBV7-9; D remains unclear. Trimming left V 5 bases short and J 5 bases short, with 4 bases between. The germline V gene encodes CDR1 SEHNR and CDR2 FQNEAQ (reference sequence). The CDR3 loop spans 11 amino acids. The CDR3: CASSQNNEQFF. CDR3 coding DNA: TGTGCCAGCAGCCAAAACAATGAGCAGTTCTTC.

The chain is built from TRBV5-1 and TRBJ1-5, with D unclear. Germline CDR1 is SGHRS and CDR2 is YFSETQ. The CDR3 totals 16 residues. Deletions cut 4 bases from V and 0 bases from J, with 14 bases between. The DNA of the CDR3 is TGCGCCAGCAGCCCCGGGTCGTCACATAGCAATCAGCCCCAGCATTTT. Residues: CASSPGSSHSNQPQHF.

The V and J genes are TRBV7-2 and TRBJ2-6, with a possible D match to TRBD1 (5 bases). From germline, CDR1 is SGHTA and CDR2 FQGNSA. The CDR3 has 16 amino acids. Trimming left V 2 bases short and J 0 bases short, with 8 bases between. The CDR3, as DNA: TGTGCCAGCAGCTTATCAGGGATCTCTGGGGCCAACGTCCTGACTTTC. Its translation: CASSLSGISGANVLTF.

This clone was detected a few times. The V call is TRBV10-3, the J call TRBJ2-5; 8 bases align to TRBD2. This CDR3 region has 13 residues. V trimming: 10 bases; J trimming: 1 base; junction bases outside the gene matches: 5. CDR1 and CDR2 from the germline V gene are ENHRY and SYGVKD. CDR3 sequence: CATNRGGQETQYF. Written as DNA, the CDR3 is TGTGCCACCAATCGGGGGGGCCAAGAGACCCAGTACTTC.